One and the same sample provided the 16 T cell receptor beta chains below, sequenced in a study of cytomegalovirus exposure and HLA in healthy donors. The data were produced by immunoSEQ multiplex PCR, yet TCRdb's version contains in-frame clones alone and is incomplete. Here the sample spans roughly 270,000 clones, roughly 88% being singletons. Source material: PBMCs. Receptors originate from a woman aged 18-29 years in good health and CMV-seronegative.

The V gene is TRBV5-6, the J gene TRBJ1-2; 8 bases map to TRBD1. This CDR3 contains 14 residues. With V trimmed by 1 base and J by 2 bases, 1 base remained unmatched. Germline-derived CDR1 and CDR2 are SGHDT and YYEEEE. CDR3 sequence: CASSLRQGNYGYTF. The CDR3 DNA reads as TGTGCCAGCAGCTTGAGACAGGGGAACTATGGCTACACCTTC.

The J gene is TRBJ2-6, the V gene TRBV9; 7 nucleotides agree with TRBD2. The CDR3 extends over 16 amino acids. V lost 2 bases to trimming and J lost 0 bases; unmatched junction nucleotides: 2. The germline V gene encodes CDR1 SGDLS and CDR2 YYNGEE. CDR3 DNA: TGTGCCAGCAGCGTGTCTAGCGGCTCTGGGGCCAACGTCCTGACTTTC. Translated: CASSVSSGSGANVLTF.

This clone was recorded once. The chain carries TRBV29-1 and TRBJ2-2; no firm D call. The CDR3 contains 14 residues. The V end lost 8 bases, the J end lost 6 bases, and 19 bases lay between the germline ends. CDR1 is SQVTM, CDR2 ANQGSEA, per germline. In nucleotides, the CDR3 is TGCAGCATCTCCCACGGGTTATATTCCGGGGAGCTGTTTTTT. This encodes CSISHGLYSGELFF.

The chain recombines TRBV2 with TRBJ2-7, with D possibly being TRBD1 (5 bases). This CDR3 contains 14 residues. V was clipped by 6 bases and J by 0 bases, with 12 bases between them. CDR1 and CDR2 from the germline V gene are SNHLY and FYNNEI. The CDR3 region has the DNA TGTGCCAGCAGATGGGCAGGGTCCTCCTACGAGCAGTACTTC. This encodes CASRWAGSSYEQYF.

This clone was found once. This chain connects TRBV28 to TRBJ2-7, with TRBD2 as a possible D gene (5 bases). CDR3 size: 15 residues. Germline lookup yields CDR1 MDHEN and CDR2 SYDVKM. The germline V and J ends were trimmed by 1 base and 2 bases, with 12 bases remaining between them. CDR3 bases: TGTGCCAGCAGTTTATCAAGCGGTTTGCCCTACGAGCAGTACTTC. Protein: CASSLSSGLPYEQYF. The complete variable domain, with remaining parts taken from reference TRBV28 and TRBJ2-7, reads DVKVTQSSRYLVKRTGEKVFLECVQDMDHENMFWYRQDPGLGLRLIYFSYDVKMKEKGDIPEGYSVSREKKERFSLILESASTNQTSMYLCASSLSSGLPYEQYFGPGTRLTVT.

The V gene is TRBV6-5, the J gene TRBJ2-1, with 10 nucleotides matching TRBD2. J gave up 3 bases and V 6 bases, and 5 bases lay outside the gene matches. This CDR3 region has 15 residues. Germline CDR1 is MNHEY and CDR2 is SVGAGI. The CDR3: CASRSGLAVYNEQFF. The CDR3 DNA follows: TGTGCCAGCAGGTCCGGACTAGCGGTCTACAATGAGCAGTTCTTC.

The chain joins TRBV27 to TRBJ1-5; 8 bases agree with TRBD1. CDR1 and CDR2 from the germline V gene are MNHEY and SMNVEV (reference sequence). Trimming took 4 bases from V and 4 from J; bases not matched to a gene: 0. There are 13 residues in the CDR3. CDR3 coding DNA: TGTGCCAGCAGTTGGACAGGGAATCAGCCCCAGCATTTT. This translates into CASSWTGNQPQHF.

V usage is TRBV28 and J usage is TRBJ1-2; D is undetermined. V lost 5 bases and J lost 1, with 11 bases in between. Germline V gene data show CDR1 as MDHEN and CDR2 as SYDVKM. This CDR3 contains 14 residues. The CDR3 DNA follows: TGTGCCAGCAGTCCCCCGGCGGTTAACTATGGCTACACCTTC. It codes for CASSPPAVNYGYTF.

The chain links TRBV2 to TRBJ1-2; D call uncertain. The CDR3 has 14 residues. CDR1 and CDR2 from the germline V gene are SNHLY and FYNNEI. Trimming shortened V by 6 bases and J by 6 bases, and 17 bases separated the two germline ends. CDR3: CASRVPSVEDGYTF. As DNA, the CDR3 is TGTGCCAGCAGGGTGCCGTCTGTGGAGGATGGCTACACCTTC. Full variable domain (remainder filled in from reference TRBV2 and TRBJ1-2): EPEVTQTPSHQVTQMGQEVILRCVPISNHLYFYWYRQILGQKVEFLVSFYNNEISEKSEIFDDQFSVERPDGSNFTLKIRSTKLEDSAMYFCASRVPSVEDGYTFGSGTRLTVV.

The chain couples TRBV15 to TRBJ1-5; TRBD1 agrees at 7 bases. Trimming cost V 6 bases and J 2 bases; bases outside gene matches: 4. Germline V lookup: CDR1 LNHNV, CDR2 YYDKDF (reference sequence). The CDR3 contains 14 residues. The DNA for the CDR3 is TGTGCCACCAGGGCAGGGGGAGGCAATCAGCCCCAGCATTTT. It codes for CATRAGGGNQPQHF. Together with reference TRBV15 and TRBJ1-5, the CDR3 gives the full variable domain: DAMVIQNPRYQVTQFGKPVTLSCSQTLNHNVMYWYQQKSSQAPKLLFHYYDKDFNNEADTPDNFQSRRPNTSFCFLDIRSPGLGDTAMYLCATRAGGGNQPQHFGDGTRLSIL.

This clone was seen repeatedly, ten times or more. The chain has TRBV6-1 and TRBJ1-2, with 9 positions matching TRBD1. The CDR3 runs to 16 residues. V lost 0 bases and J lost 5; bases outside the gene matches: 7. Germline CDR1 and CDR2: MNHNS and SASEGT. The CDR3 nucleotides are TGTGCCAGCAGTGAAGCGCTTCGGGGGACAGGGTATGGCTACACCTTC. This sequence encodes CASSEALRGTGYGYTF.

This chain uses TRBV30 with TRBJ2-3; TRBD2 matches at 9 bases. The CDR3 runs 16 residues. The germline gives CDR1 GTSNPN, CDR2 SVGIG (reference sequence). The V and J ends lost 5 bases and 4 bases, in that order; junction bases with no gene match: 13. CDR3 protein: CAWARAGTSLADTQYF. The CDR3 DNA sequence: TGTGCCTGGGCACGAGCAGGGACTAGCTTAGCAGATACGCAGTATTTT.

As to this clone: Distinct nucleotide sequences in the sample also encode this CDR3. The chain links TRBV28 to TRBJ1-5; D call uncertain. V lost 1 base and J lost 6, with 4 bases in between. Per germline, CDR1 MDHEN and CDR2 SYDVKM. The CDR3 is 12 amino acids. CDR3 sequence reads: CASSLSSQPQHF. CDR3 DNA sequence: TGTGCCAGCAGTTTATCCAGTCAGCCCCAGCATTTT.

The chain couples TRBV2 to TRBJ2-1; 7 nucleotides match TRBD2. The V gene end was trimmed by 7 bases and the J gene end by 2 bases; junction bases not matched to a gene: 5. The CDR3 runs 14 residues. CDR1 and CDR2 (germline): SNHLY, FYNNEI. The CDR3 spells CASNAGLAYNEQFF. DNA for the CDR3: TGTGCCAGCAACGCAGGACTAGCCTACAATGAGCAGTTCTTC.

CDR3 protein: CASSHGTGTNQPQHF. The CDR3 DNA sequence: TGCGCCAGCAGCCATGGGACAGGGACAAATCAGCCCCAGCATTTT. This chain links TRBV4-1 with TRBJ1-5, with 9 bases that match TRBD1. The CDR3 consists of 15 residues. Losses at the gene ends were 3 bases for V and 4 bases for J; bases not matched to a gene: 4. CDR1 and CDR2 from the germline V gene are MGHRA and YSYEKL.

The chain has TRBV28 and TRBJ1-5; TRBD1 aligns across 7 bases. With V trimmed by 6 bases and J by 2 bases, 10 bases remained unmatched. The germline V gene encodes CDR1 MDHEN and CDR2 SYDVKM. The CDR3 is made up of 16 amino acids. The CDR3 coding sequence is TGTGCCAGCAGACCGAGGGGGCGGACGGGCAATCAGCCCCAGCATTTT. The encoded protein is CASRPRGRTGNQPQHF.